The clone carrying this T cell receptor beta chain was seen a single time. CDR1 is MNHEY and CDR2 is SVGAGI in the germline V gene. The CDR3 is 15 amino acids. Trimming at V came to 8 bases and at J to 3 bases, leaving 4 bases not matched to a gene. The method was immunoSEQ multiplex PCR; TCRdb's version includes in-frame clones alone and lacks a portion of them. This sample yields 100,000 to 150,000 clones, of which over 85% are seen a single time; 5.5% to 7% belongs to the top ten. This record comes from a study of control samples from healthy donors and cancer patients. The source is a man younger than 35 in good health. The chain combines TRBV6-5 with TRBJ2-2, with 12 bases aligning to TRBD2. Material: blood. This CDR3 is CASLAGGHYTGELFF. The CDR3 bases are TGTGCCAGCCTAGCGGGGGGGCATTACACCGGGGAGCTGTTTTTT.